One sample yielded the 17 T cell receptor beta chains listed below, sequenced in a study of blood T cell repertoires in COVID-19. Here immunoSEQ multiplex PCR was the method, and the copy in TCRdb shows in-frame clones only, minus some. This table holds a few hundred thousand clones, around 81% found once. The sequencing input was peripheral blood. Receptors originate from a person between 65 and 79 years old with COVID-19, enrolled during active disease.

The V and J genes are TRBV29-1 and TRBJ2-2; 9 positions match TRBD2. Germline V gene sequence: CDR1 SQVTM, CDR2 ANQGSEA. V lost 1 base, J lost 4 bases, and 7 bases stayed unmatched. The CDR3 length is 16 residues. The DNA for the CDR3 is TGCAGCGTTGAAGGGGTGGCGGGAGGGCCCACCGGGGAGCTGTTTTTT. The encoded protein is CSVEGVAGGPTGELFF.

The chain combines TRBV7-3 with TRBJ2-7; 9 bases agree with TRBD2. The junction had 8 bases not matched to a gene; V was cut back by 5 bases and J by 3 bases. Germline CDR1 reads SGHTA; CDR2 reads FQGTGA. This CDR3 comprises 15 residues. CDR3 loop: CASSTTGREGYEQYF. CDR3 nucleotide sequence: TGTGCCAGCAGCACAACTGGGCGGGAGGGCTACGAGCAGTACTTC.

This chain joins TRBV6-1 and TRBJ2-7, with a tentative D call TRBD1 (6 bases). The germline V and J ends were trimmed by 2 bases and 3 bases, with 17 bases remaining between them. The germline gives CDR1 MNHNS, CDR2 SASEGT. The CDR3 sequence is 16 residues long. The CDR3 region is CASSENFGQNLYEQYF. DNA for the CDR3: TGTGCCAGCAGTGAAAATTTCGGACAGAACCTCTACGAGCAGTACTTC.

The V and J genes are TRBV10-2 and TRBJ2-1; 7 positions agree with TRBD2. The CDR3 covers 15 residues. Germline-derived CDR1 and CDR2 are WSHSY and SAAADI. V trimming: 4 bases; J trimming: 3 bases; junction bases outside the gene matches: 6. The CDR3 protein is CASSGARGGYNEQFF. CDR3 DNA: TGCGCCAGCAGTGGGGCCCGCGGGGGCTACAATGAGCAGTTCTTC.

The J gene is TRBJ2-1, the V gene TRBV21-1; the D segment call TRBD2 is taken from the table without a DNA check. TRBV21-1 is designated a pseudogene. This CDR3 spans 21 amino acids. This chain's CDR3 is CASSKRTSGTSGSLRRNEQFF. In DNA, the CDR3 is TGTGCCAGCAGCAAACGAACATCCGGGACTAGCGGGAGCCTGCGGAGGAATGAGCAGTTCTTC.

This chain joins TRBV11-2 and TRBJ1-1; D gene ambiguous. Trimming shortened V by 1 base and J by 1 base, and 13 bases separated the two germline ends. Germline-derived CDR1 and CDR2 are SGHAT and FQNNGV. This CDR3 comprises 16 residues. The CDR3 nucleotides read TGTGCCAGCAGCTTAGGATTGAGGGAGAAGAACACTGAAGCTTTCTTT. This translates into CASSLGLREKNTEAFF.

V and J are TRBV24-1 and TRBJ2-7, with 10 positions matching TRBD1. V was clipped by 2 bases and J by 1 base; unmatched bases: 7. The CDR3 totals 17 residues. Germline-derived CDR1 and CDR2 are KGHDR and SFDVKD. CDR3 region: CATSDSSRTGGSYEQYF. DNA of the CDR3: TGTGCCACCAGTGATTCTTCCCGGACAGGGGGGTCCTACGAGCAGTACTTC.

This sequence joins TRBV7-9 and TRBJ1-6, with 8 bases that match TRBD1. The length of the CDR3 is 16 residues. V lost 0 bases and J lost 6; bases outside the gene matches: 4. Germline-derived CDR1 and CDR2 are SEHNR and FQNEAQ (reference sequence). This chain's CDR3 is CASSLAGTGSNSPLHF. For the CDR3, the DNA is TGTGCCAGCAGCTTAGCCGGGACAGGATCTAATTCACCCCTCCACTTT.

V gene TRBV5-1 combines with J gene TRBJ2-5, with D maybe TRBD1 (6 bases). With 4 bases removed from V and 3 bases from J, the gap between germline ends came to 13 bases. Per germline, CDR1 SGHRS and CDR2 YFSETQ. The CDR3 spans 14 residues. CDR3 sequence reads: CASSPSGVEETQYF. The CDR3 DNA sequence: TGCGCCAGCAGCCCGTCAGGGGTGGAAGAGACCCAGTACTTC.

The V and J genes are TRBV5-5 and TRBJ2-5, with TRBD2 as a possible D gene (5 bases). V was trimmed by 2 bases and J by 1 base, leaving 12 bases between them. CDR3 size: 15 residues. CDR1 is SGHKS, CDR2 YYEKEE, per germline (reference sequence). The CDR3 is CASSFNGVTQETQYF. For the CDR3, the DNA is TGTGCCAGCAGCTTTAACGGGGTAACCCAAGAGACCCAGTACTTC.

The chain joins TRBV5-5 to TRBJ2-6; D gene unclear. This CDR3 is built from 13 residues. V gave up 3 bases and J gave up 4 bases, with 5 bases separating them. CDR1 and CDR2 from the germline V gene are SGHKS and YYEKEE (reference sequence). The DNA for the CDR3 is TGTGCCAGCAGCTCCCGGGGGGCCAACGTCCTGACTTTC. It specifies CASSSRGANVLTF. Filled out from reference TRBV5-5 and TRBJ2-6, the complete variable domain reads DAGVTQSPTHLIKTRGQQVTLRCSPISGHKSVSWYQQVLGQGPQFIFQYYEKEERGRGNFPDRFSARQFPNYSSELNVNALLLGDSALYLCASSSRGANVLTFGAGSRLTVL.

The gene calls are TRBV5-1 and TRBJ1-2; 12 positions match TRBD1. V dropped 0 bases and J dropped 5; count of bases not matched to a gene: 20. This CDR3 contains 21 residues. Germline V gene lookup returns CDR1 SGHRS and CDR2 YFSETQ. The CDR3 DNA reads as TGCGCCAGCAGCTTGGAGGGGACAGGGGGCCCCTTCCATACTAGCCTTTATGGCTACACCTTC. This sequence encodes CASSLEGTGGPFHTSLYGYTF.

The chain employs TRBV29-1 and TRBJ2-5, with D possibly matching TRBD2 (5 bases). The CDR3 is made up of 14 amino acids. Germline assignment: CDR1 SQVTM and CDR2 ANQGSEA. The germline V and J ends were trimmed by 5 bases and 3 bases, with 16 bases remaining between them. The CDR3: CSVTYRGREETQYF. The CDR3 nucleotides read TGCAGCGTTACCTATCGGGGTAGGGAAGAGACCCAGTACTTC.

The gene calls are TRBV19 and TRBJ2-3; 12 positions agree with TRBD2. The J segment lost 5 bases and the V segment lost 5 bases, leaving 8 bases of the junction unmatched. This CDR3 is 16 amino acids long. Germline lookup yields CDR1 LNHDA and CDR2 SQIVND (reference sequence). CDR3 amino acids: CASSARLAGDGDTQYF. DNA of the CDR3: TGTGCCAGTAGTGCCAGACTAGCGGGGGATGGAGATACGCAGTATTTT.

This rearrangement joins TRBV6-5 to TRBJ1-1; 7 bases align to TRBD1. The germline V gene encodes CDR1 MNHEY and CDR2 SVGAGI. Unmatched junction bases numbered 7, after V lost 6 bases and J lost 3 bases. There are 14 residues in the CDR3. The CDR3 loop is CASSKRDRDTEAFF. CDR3 DNA: TGTGCCAGCAGCAAGAGGGACAGAGACACTGAAGCTTTCTTT.

The rearrangement links TRBV28 to TRBJ1-2; no clear D gene. This CDR3 is 13 amino acids long. Trimming left V 5 bases short and J 0 bases short, with 7 bases between. Per germline, CDR1 MDHEN and CDR2 SYDVKM. The CDR3 protein is CASSTRPNYGYTF. The DNA of the CDR3 is TGTGCCAGCAGTACGCGCCCTAACTATGGCTACACCTTC.

V and J are TRBV9 and TRBJ1-2; D unresolved. Germline V gene data show CDR1 as SGDLS and CDR2 as YYNGEE. CDR3 length: 10 residues. Trimming took 8 bases from V and 2 from J, leaving 4 bases between them. This CDR3 is CARENYGYTF. The DNA of the CDR3 is TGTGCCAGAGAGAACTATGGCTACACCTTC.